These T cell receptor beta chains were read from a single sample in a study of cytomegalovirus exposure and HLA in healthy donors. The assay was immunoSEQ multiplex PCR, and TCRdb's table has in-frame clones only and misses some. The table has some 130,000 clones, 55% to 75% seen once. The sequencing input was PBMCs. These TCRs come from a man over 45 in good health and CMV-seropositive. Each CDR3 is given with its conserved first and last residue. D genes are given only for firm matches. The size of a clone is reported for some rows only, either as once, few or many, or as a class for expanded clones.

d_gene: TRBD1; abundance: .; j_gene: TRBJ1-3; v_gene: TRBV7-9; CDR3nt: TGTGCCAGCAGCCAAGACGGACAGGTCTCTGGAAACACCATATATTTT; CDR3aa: CASSQDGQVSGNTIYF
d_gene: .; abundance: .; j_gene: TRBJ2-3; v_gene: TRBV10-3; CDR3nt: TGTGCCATCAGTGAGAACGGGTTCACAGATACGCAGTATTTT; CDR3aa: CAISENGFTDTQYF
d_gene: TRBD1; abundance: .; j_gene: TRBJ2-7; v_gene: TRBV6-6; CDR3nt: TGTGCCAGCAGTTTCGGACAGGGGGGTTCCTACGAGCAGTACTTC; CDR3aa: CASSFGQGGSYEQYF
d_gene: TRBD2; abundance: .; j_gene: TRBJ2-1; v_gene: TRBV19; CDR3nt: TGTGCCAGTAGTCAGCTAGCGGGAGTCGGCGGTGAGCAGTTCTTC; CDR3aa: CASSQLAGVGGEQFF
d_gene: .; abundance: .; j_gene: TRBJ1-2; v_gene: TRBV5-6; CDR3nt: TGTGCCAGCAGCACCTCCATGGCAGATTATAACTATGGCTACACCTTC; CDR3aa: CASSTSMADYNYGYTF
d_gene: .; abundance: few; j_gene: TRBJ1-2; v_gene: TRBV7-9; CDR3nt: TGTGCCAGCAGCCGACAGCTAGGCTACACCTTC; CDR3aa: CASSRQLGYTF
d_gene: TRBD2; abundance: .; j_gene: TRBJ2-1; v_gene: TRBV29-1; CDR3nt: TGCAGCGTTGGGGAGGGCCTTGGGGATGAGCAGTTCTTC; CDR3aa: CSVGEGLGDEQFF
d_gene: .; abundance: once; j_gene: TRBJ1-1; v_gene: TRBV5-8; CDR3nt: TGTGCCAGCAGCTTGCGGGGGGCGAGCACTGAAGCTTTCTTT; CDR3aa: CASSLRGASTEAFF
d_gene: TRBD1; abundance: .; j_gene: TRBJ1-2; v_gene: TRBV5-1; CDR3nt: TGCGCCAGCCCGAGGGAGACAGGGGATGGCTACACCTTC; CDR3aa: CASPRETGDGYTF
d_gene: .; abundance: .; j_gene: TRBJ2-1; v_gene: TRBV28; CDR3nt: TGTGCCAGCAGTACTTTTCCCCTCGAGCAGTTCTTC; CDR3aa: CASSTFPLEQFF
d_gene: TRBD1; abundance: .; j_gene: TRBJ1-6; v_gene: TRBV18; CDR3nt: TGTGCCAGCTCACCCTTTACCGGGACAGTCAATTCACCCCTCCACTTT; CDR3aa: CASSPFTGTVNSPLHF
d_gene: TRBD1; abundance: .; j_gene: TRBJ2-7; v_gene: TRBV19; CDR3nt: TGTGCCAGTAGTATCGCGACAGGGGGCCCCTACGAGCAGTACTTC; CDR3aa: CASSIATGGPYEQYF
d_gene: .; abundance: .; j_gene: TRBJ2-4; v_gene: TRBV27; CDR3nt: TGTGCCAGCAAACGGGTGGGTGGCGCGGCCAAAAACATTCAGTACTTC; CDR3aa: CASKRVGGAAKNIQYF
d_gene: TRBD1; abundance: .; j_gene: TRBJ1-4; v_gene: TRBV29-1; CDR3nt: TGCAGCGTTGGACAGGGGGCGGGCGAAAAACTGTTTTTT; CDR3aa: CSVGQGAGEKLFF
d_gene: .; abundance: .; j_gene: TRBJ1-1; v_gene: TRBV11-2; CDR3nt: TGTGCCAGCAGGCGCCGGCCGGGTACCTCTTTTGAAGCTTTCTTT; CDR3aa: CASRRRPGTSFEAFF
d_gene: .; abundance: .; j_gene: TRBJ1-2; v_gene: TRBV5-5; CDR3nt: TGTGCCAGCAGCTTCCCGGGGTATGACTATGGCTACACCTTC; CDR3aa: CASSFPGYDYGYTF
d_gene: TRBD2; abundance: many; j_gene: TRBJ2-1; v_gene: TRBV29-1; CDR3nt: TGCAGCGTTGATAGCGGGGAATCCTACAATGAGCAGTTCTTC; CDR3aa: CSVDSGESYNEQFF
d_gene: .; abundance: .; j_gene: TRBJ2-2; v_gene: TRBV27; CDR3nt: TGTGCCAGCAGTTTTACAACCGGGACTAACACCGGGGAGCTGTTTTTT; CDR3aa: CASSFTTGTNTGELFF
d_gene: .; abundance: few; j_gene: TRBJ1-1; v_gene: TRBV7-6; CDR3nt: TGTGCCAGCAGCTTAGTTAGGTCGGGGGGCGCGATTAACACTGAAGCTTTCTTT; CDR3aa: CASSLVRSGGAINTEAFF
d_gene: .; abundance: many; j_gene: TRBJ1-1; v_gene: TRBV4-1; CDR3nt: TGCGCCAGCAGCCAAGTGAACCTCAGGCTCGCTGAAGCTTTCTTT; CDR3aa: CASSQVNLRLAEAFF
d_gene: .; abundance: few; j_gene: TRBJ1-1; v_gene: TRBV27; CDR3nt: TGTGCCAGCAGTGCCTCTATGAACACTGAAGCTTTCTTT; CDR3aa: CASSASMNTEAFF
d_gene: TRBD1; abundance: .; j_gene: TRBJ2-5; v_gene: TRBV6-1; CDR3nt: TGTGCCAGCCGGTGGACAGGGGGAGAGACCCAGTACTTC; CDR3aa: CASRWTGGETQYF
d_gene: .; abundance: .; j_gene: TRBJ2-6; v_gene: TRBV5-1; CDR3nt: TGCGCCAGCAGCTTGGGGCCAGTCTCTGGGGCCAACGTCCTGACTTTC; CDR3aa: CASSLGPVSGANVLTF
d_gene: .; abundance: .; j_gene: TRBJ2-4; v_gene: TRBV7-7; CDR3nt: TGTGCTAGCAGCTTAGAGTGGGGAGATATTCAGTACTTC; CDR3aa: CASSLEWGDIQYF
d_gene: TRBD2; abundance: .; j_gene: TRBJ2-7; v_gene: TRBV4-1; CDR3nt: TGCGCCAGCAGCCAAGGCCCCGGGACTAGCGCCTACGAGCAGTACTTC; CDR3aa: CASSQGPGTSAYEQYF
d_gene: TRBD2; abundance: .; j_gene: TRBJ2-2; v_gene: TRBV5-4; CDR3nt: TGTGCCAGCAGCTTCCCCGGTGGTAGCGGGGGATACACCGGGGAGCTGTTTTTT; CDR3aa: CASSFPGGSGGYTGELFF
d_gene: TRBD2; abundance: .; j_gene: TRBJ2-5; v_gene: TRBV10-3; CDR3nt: TGTGCCATCAGTGAACCAGCGGGGGGTCAAGAGACCCAGTACTTC; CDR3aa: CAISEPAGGQETQYF
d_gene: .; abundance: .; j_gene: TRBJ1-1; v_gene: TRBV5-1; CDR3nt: TGCGCCAGCAGCTTAGGGGGGGCGAACACTGAAGCTTTCTTT; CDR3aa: CASSLGGANTEAFF
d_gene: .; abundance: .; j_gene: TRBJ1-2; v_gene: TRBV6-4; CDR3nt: TGTGCCAGCGGAGCAGGGGTCTATGGCTACACCTTC; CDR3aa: CASGAGVYGYTF
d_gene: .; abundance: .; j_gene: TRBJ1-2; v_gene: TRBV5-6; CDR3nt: TGTGCCAGCAGCTTGGTGGAGGGAAACTATGGCTACACCTTC; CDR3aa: CASSLVEGNYGYTF
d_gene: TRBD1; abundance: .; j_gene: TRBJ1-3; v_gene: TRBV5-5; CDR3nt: TGTGCCAGCAGCAAGCAGGGGGCGCCCTCTGGAAACACCATATATTTT; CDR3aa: CASSKQGAPSGNTIYF
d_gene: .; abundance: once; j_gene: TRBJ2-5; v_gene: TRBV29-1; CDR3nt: TGCAGCGTTGAAAAAGTTGGCCGGGGGCAAGAGACCCAGTACTTC; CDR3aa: CSVEKVGRGQETQYF
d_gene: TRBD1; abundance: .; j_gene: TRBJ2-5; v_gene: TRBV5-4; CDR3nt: TGTGCCAGCAGCTTGACAGGGGACGAGACCCAGTACTTC; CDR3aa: CASSLTGDETQYF
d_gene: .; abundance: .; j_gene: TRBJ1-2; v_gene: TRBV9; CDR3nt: TGTGCCAGCAGCCCGCGCCAAGGATCCGGGGGACGGGGCTATGGCTACACCTTC; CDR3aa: CASSPRQGSGGRGYGYTF
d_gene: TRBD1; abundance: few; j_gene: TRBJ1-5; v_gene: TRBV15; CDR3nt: TGTGCCACCAGCAGAGACCCCAGGGGGCGCGATCAGCCCCAGCATTTT; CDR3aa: CATSRDPRGRDQPQHF
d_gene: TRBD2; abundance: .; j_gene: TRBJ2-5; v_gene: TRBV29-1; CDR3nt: TGCAGCGCTGCCCGGGAGGGCCCGGAGACCCAGTACTTC; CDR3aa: CSAAREGPETQYF
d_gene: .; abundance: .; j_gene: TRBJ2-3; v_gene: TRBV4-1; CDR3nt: TGCGCCAGCAGCCAAGAAGGAGTGACTAGTCCAGATACGCAGTATTTT; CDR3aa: CASSQEGVTSPDTQYF
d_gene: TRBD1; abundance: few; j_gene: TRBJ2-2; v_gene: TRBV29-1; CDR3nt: TGCAGCGTCGCCTGGGGACAGGGAACCGGGGAGCTGTTTTTT; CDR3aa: CSVAWGQGTGELFF
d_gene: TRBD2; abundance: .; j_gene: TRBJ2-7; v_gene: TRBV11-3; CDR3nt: TGTGCCAGCAGCCCCGACCCGGGGGGGGAGCAGTACTTC; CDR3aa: CASSPDPGGEQYF
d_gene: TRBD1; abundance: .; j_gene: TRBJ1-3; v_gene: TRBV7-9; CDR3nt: TGTGCCAGCAGTTTGGACAGGGGGCTCGGAAACACCATATATTTT; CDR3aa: CASSLDRGLGNTIYF
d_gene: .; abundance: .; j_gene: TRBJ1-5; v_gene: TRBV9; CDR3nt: TGTGCCAGCAGCGTAGGGGGGGGCCGCAATCAGCCCCAGCATTTT; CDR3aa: CASSVGGGRNQPQHF
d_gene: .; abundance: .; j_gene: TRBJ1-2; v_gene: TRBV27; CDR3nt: TGTGCCAGCAGTTCTCACAGCCCAGGGGCGTATGGCTACACCTTC; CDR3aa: CASSSHSPGAYGYTF
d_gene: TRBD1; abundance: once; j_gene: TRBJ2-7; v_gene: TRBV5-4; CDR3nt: TGTGCCAGCAGCTCCGGTGGGACAGGGAGATACGAGCAGTACTTC; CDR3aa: CASSSGGTGRYEQYF
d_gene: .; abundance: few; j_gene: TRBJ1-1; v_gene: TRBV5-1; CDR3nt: TGCGCCAGCAGCTTTGGGGGGGGAGGGACTGAAGCTTTCTTT; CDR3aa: CASSFGGGGTEAFF
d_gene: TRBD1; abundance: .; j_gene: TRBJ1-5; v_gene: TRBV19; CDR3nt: TGTGCCAGTTCGACAGGGGCTAGCAATCAGCCCCAGCATTTT; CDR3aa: CASSTGASNQPQHF
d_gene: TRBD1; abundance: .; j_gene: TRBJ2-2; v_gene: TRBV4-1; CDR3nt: TGCGCCAGCAGCCAAGAGTTTGCAGGGGGAAGAACCGGGGAGCTGTTTTTT; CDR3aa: CASSQEFAGGRTGELFF
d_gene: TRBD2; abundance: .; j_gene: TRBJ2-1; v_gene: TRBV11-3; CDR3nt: TGTGCCAGCAGCGTGACTAGCGCTGACTACAATGAGCAGTTCTTC; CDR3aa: CASSVTSADYNEQFF
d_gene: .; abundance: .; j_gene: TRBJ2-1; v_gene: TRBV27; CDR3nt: TGTGCCAGCAGTTTAAAACCAGGACACGGGCAGTTCTTC; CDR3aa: CASSLKPGHGQFF
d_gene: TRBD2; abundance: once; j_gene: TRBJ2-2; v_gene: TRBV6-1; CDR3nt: TGTGCCAGCAGTCGGGCTAGCGGGAACACCGGGGAGCTGTTTTTT; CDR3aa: CASSRASGNTGELFF
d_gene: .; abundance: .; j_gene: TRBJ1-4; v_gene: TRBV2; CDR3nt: TGTGCCAGAAGAGACAGAATGAATGAAAAACTGTTTTTT; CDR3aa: CARRDRMNEKLFF
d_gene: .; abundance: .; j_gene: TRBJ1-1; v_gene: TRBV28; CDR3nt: TGTGCCAGCAGGAATCAAGGGAGGGGATTTGGTGAAGCTTTCTTT; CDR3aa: CASRNQGRGFGEAFF
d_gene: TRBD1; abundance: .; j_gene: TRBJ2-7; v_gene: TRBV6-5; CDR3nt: TGTGCCAGCAGTGACCGGGACAGATCCTACGAGCAGTACTTC; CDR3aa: CASSDRDRSYEQYF
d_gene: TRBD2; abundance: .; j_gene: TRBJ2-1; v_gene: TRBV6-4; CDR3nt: TGTGCCAGCAGAACGATAGCGGGGGCCTACAATGAGCAGTTCTTC; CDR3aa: CASRTIAGAYNEQFF
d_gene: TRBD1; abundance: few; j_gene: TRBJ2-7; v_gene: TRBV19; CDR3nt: TGTGCCAGTAGTGCCGGGACAGGGGGCGCCTACGAGCAGTACTTC; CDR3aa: CASSAGTGGAYEQYF
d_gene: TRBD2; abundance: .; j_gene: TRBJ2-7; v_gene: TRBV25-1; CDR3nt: TGTGCCAGCAGTGGTACTAGCGGGAGGATCTACGAGCAGTACTTC; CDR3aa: CASSGTSGRIYEQYF
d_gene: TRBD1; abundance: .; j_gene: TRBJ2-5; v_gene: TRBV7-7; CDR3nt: TGTGCTAGCAGCCGGGACAGTTACCAAGAGACCCAGTACTTC; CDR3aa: CASSRDSYQETQYF
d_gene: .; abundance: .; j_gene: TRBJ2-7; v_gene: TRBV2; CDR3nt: TGTGCCATTTGTTTCAAGCAGAAGGCGGCATACGAGCAGTACTTC; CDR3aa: CAICFKQKAAYEQYF
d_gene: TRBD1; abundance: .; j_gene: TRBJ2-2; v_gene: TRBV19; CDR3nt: TGTGCCAGTAGTATCAGGGACAGGGGCCGGACCGGGGAGCTGTTTTTT; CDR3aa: CASSIRDRGRTGELFF
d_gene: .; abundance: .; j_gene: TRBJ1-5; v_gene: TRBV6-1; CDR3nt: TGTGCCAGCAGTGGGCAGTACAATCAGCCCCAGCATTTT; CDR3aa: CASSGQYNQPQHF
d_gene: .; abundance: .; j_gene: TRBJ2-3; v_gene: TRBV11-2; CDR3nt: TGTGCCAGCAGCTCCGAGGGGGGGCCCACAGATACGCAGTATTTT; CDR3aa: CASSSEGGPTDTQYF